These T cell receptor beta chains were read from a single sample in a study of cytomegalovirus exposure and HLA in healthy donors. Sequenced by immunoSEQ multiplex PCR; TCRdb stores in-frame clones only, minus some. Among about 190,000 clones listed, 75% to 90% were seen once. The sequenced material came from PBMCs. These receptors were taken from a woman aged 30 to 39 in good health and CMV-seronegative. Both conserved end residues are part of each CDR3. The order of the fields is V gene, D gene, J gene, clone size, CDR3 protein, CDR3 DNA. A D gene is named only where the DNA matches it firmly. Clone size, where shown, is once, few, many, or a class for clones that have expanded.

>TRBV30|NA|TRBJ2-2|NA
CAWMSRLHTGELFF
TGTGCCTGGATGTCTCGACTACACACCGGGGAGCTGTTTTTT
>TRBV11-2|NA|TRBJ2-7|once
CASSLTGRGYLDYEQYF
TGTGCCAGCAGCTTAACAGGTCGCGGCTATTTGGACTACGAGCAGTACTTC
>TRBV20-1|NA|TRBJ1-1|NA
CSGGRGDEAFF
TGCAGTGGGGGCAGGGGCGATGAAGCTTTCTTT
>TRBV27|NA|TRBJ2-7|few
CASSFSGSSYEQYF
TGTGCCAGCAGTTTTTCCGGGTCCTCATACGAGCAGTACTTC
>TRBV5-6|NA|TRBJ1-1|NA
CASSFRGLNTEAFF
TGTGCCAGCAGCTTTAGGGGTTTGAACACTGAAGCTTTCTTT
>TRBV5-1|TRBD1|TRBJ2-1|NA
CASSHQGQGYNEQFF
TGCGCCAGCAGCCACCAGGGACAGGGGTACAATGAGCAGTTCTTC
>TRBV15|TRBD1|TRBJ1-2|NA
CATSSQGVGGYTF
TGTGCCACCAGCTCGCAGGGGGTGGGTGGCTACACCTTC
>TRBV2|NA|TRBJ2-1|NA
CATSPSSYNEQFF
TGTGCCACCTCGCCTAGCTCCTACAATGAGCAGTTCTTC
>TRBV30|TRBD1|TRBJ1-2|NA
CAWRGTGMDGYTF
TGTGCCTGGAGGGGGACAGGAATGGATGGCTACACCTTC
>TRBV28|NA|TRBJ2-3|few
CASIKGGSDTQYF
TGTGCCAGCATTAAAGGAGGGTCCGATACGCAGTATTTT
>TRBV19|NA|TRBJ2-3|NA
CASSTQVSTDTQYF
TGTGCCAGTAGTACCCAGGTCAGCACAGATACGCAGTATTTT
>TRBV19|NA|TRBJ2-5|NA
CASSTRTRETQYF
TGTGCCAGTAGTACTCGGACAAGAGAGACCCAGTACTTC
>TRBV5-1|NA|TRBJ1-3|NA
CASSLTGPPGNTIYF
TGCGCCAGCAGCCTTACAGGGCCGCCCGGAAACACCATATATTTT
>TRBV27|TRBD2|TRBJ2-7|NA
CASKASGGSYEQYF
TGTGCCAGTAAGGCCTCGGGGGGTTCCTACGAGCAGTACTTC
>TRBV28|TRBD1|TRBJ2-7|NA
CASSGGIGTGVEQYF
TGTGCCAGCAGCGGTGGGATCGGGACAGGGGTCGAGCAGTACTTC
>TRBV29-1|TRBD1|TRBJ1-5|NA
CSVEDRVEYSNQPQHF
TGCAGCGTTGAGGACAGGGTAGAGTATAGCAATCAGCCCCAGCATTTT
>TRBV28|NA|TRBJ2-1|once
CASSLGWAHRGEQFF
TGTGCCAGCAGTTTGGGGTGGGCTCACCGGGGTGAGCAGTTCTTC
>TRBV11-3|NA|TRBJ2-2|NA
CASSLGGNTGELFF
TGTGCCAGCAGCTTGGGGGGGAACACCGGGGAGCTGTTTTTT
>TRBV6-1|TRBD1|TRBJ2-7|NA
CASREDRVRSYEQYF
TGTGCCAGCAGGGAGGACAGGGTAAGGTCCTACGAGCAGTACTTC
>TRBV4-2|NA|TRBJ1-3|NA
CASSQEGRGPESPGNTIYF
TGTGCCAGCAGCCAAGAAGGAAGGGGCCCCGAATCCCCTGGAAACACCATATATTTT
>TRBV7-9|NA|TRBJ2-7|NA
CASSLAGAGPYF
TGTGCCAGCAGCTTAGCGGGGGCAGGGCCGTACTTC
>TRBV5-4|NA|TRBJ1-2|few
CASSRDGDHGYTF
TGTGCCAGCAGCCGCGACGGGGATCATGGCTACACCTTC
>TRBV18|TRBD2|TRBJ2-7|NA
CASSPLTSGTYEQYF
TGTGCCAGCTCACCCTTGACTAGCGGGACCTACGAGCAGTACTTC
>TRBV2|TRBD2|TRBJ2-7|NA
CASTNLAGGPGEQYF
TGTGCCAGCACCAACCTAGCGGGAGGGCCGGGGGAGCAGTACTTC
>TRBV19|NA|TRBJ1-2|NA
CASSITPRYGYTF
TGTGCCAGTAGTATAACCCCACGGTATGGCTACACCTTC
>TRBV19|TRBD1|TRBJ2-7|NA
CASSIAPPTTGTEQYF
TGTGCCAGTAGTATAGCCCCCCCCACGACAGGGACCGAGCAGTACTTC
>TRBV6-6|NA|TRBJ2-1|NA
CASSFDFSYNEQFF
TGTGCCAGCAGCTTTGACTTCTCCTACAATGAGCAGTTCTTC
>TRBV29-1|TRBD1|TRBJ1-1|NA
CSVENGTEPSDAFF
TGCAGCGTGGAAAACGGGACAGAGCCCTCTGACGCTTTCTTT
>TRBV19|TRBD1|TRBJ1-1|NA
CASSSTGDTEAFF
TGTGCCAGTAGTTCCACAGGGGACACTGAAGCTTTCTTT
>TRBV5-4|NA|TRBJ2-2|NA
CASSTTTGVTGELFF
TGTGCCAGCAGCACAACGACAGGCGTCACCGGGGAGCTGTTTTTT
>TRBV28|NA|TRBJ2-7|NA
CASSSSVPTYEQYF
TGTGCCAGCAGTTCTTCAGTCCCAACCTACGAGCAGTACTTC